This TCR beta chain was sequenced during a study of shared clonotypes between healthy human individuals. General study findings and limits: Several donors had around 5% of their naive CD4 clonotypes in common. The generation probabilities recorded for non-shared clonotypes fell below those of clonotypes shared by all four donors.

The germline V gene encodes CDR1 MDHEN and CDR2 SYDVKM. The CDR3 spans 16 residues. The V and J ends lost 2 bases and 6 bases, in that order; junction bases with no gene match: 8. The run depth of the assay was deep. Some clones are missing from TCRdb's copy, which holds only in-frame ones; the method was immunoSEQ multiplex PCR. Of hundreds of thousands of clones in the sample, approximately 74% were seen once. Negatively enriched CD4+ T cells were divided by CD45RA into naive and memory. Details on this clone: Its antigen is unknown.

Material: memory CD4+ T cells sorted from blood. Described subset: CD45RA-negative fraction. The clonotype comes from a woman aged 25-40 years in good health. V is TRBV28 and J is TRBJ2-1; TRBD2 agrees at 9 bases. The CDR3 here is CASSLPRVAGANEQFF. The CDR3 DNA reads as TGTGCCAGCAGTTTACCGCGGGTAGCGGGAGCCAATGAGCAGTTCTTC. The variable domain in full, with the rest retrieved from reference TRBV28 and TRBJ2-1, is DVKVTQSSRYLVKRTGEKVFLECVQDMDHENMFWYRQDPGLGLRLIYFSYDVKMKEKGDIPEGYSVSREKKERFSLILESASTNQTSMYLCASSLPRVAGANEQFFGPGTRLTVL.